This T cell receptor (beta chain) emerged from a study of OX40 agonist ivuxolimab in advanced cancers. Here immunoSEQ multiplex PCR was the method, and the copy in TCRdb shows in-frame clones only, minus some. The data contain around 79,000 clones, 88% of them singletons. CDR1 and CDR2 from the germline V gene are SGHRS and YFSETQ. CDR3 size: 14 residues. Between the trimmed V and J ends, which lost 5 bases and 2 bases, there was a span of 12 bases. This TCR came from an adult with an advanced solid tumor such as melanoma, head and neck, liver or kidney cancer. The rearrangement uses TRBV5-1 and TRBJ2-3; D is unclear. Sequenced here: CD4+ or CD8+ T cells sorted from blood, sampled in a trial of the OX40 agonist ivuxolimab. CDR3 amino acids: CASSREQDTDTQYF. CDR3 DNA sequence: TGCGCCAGCAGTCGAGAGCAGGACACAGATACGCAGTATTTT.